Listed below are T cell receptor beta chains from one sample, sequenced in a study of regulatory T cells in long-lasting Graves disease. TCRdb redid the calling of the multiplex PCR reads with MiXCR, one entry per CDR3 protein. The data contain around 400,000 distinct CDR3 sequences, approximately 16% of them seen just once; the ten biggest clones take up roughly 8%. This sample was also put to use in a study of T cells in Graves' hyperthyroidism and ophthalmopathy.

The sample was peripheral blood mononuclear cells (PBMCs), taken at new diagnosis, from a patient treated with antithyroid drugs. The source is a woman in her forties with Graves disease. The CDR3 runs from the conserved cysteine through the conserved F or W. Fields, in order: V gene, J gene, clone size, D gene, CDR3 protein, CDR3 DNA. D genes are given only for firm matches. Clone size is given for some rows only: seen once, a few or many times, or a class if the clone is expanded.

V: TRBV25-1
J: TRBJ1-5
size: .
D: .
CDR3: CASSGPTGTQHF
DNA: TGTGCCAGCAGTGGTCCCACAGGGACCCAGCATTTT

V: TRBV7-3
J: TRBJ2-1
size: many
D: .
CDR3: CASSLTRVGNEQFF
DNA: TGTGCCAGCAGCTTAACAAGGGTTGGGAATGAGCAGTTCTTC

V: TRBV5-5
J: TRBJ2-5
size: .
D: TRBD1
CDR3: CASSLYTGVETQYF
DNA: TGTGCCAGCAGCTTGTATACAGGGGTAGAGACCCAGTACTTC

V: TRBV10-3
J: TRBJ2-7
size: .
D: TRBD1
CDR3: CATGTGVYEQYF
DNA: TGTGCCACCGGGACAGGGGTCTACGAGCAGTACTTC

V: TRBV5-1
J: TRBJ1-6
size: .
D: .
CDR3: CASSLGGAGSPLHF
DNA: TGCGCCAGCAGCTTGGGGGGAGCGGGTTCACCCCTCCACTTT

V: TRBV11-3
J: TRBJ2-1
size: many
D: TRBD1
CDR3: CASSSGRQGKKYEQFF
DNA: TGTGCCAGCAGCTCCGGAAGACAGGGGAAGAAGTATGAGCAGTTCTTC

V: TRBV9
J: TRBJ2-2
size: few
D: .
CDR3: CASSEMGITNTGELFF
DNA: TGTGCCAGCAGCGAGATGGGGATAACGAACACCGGGGAGCTGTTTTTT

V: TRBV2
J: TRBJ2-1
size: .
D: .
CDR3: CASSHIGRHHPHNEQFF
DNA: TGCGCCAGCAGCCATATAGGGCGCCACCACCCCCACAATGAGCAGTTCTTC

V: TRBV18
J: TRBJ1-2
size: .
D: .
CDR3: CASSPAGEYYGYTF
DNA: TGTGCCAGCTCACCGGCGGGAGAGTACTATGGCTACACCTTC

V: TRBV19
J: TRBJ2-2
size: .
D: .
CDR3: CASNQNVWGGGELFF
DNA: TGTGCCAGTAACCAGAATGTGTGGGGTGGCGGGGAGCTGTTTTTT

V: TRBV6-1
J: TRBJ2-1
size: few
D: .
CDR3: CASGAGTAQGEQFF
DNA: TGTGCCAGCGGGGCGGGAACCGCCCAAGGTGAGCAGTTCTTC

V: TRBV13
J: TRBJ2-4
size: many
D: .
CDR3: CASSAGLSGPKNIQYF
DNA: TGTGCCAGCAGCGCGGGACTCTCGGGGCCGAAAAACATTCAGTACTTC

V: TRBV12-3/TRBV12-4
J: TRBJ1-3
size: many
D: .
CDR3: CASSLGTVSGNTIYF
DNA: TGTGCCAGCAGTTTAGGGACAGTCTCTGGAAACACCATATATTTT

V: TRBV4-2
J: TRBJ2-3
size: .
D: TRBD2
CDR3: CASSRPDSVRGAGVSDTQYF
DNA: TGTGCCAGCAGCCGCCCTGACTCAGTGCGCGGAGCGGGAGTTTCAGATACGCAGTATTTT

V: TRBV2
J: TRBJ1-1
size: many
D: .
CDR3: CASTRENTEAFF
DNA: TGTGCCAGCACGAGGGAGAACACTGAAGCTTTCTTT

V: TRBV30
J: TRBJ2-3
size: many
D: .
CDR3: CAVAIGHNTQYF
DNA: TGTGCCGTCGCCATCGGACACAATACGCAGTATTTT

V: TRBV6-5
J: TRBJ1-2
size: many
D: .
CDR3: CASSYSMWVLYGYTF
DNA: TGTGCCAGCAGTTACTCGATGTGGGTACTCTATGGCTACACCTTC

V: TRBV12-3/TRBV12-4
J: TRBJ2-1
size: .
D: .
CDR3: CATKDGREQFF
DNA: TGTGCCACCAAAGACGGGCGGGAGCAGTTCTTC

V: TRBV6-1
J: TRBJ2-2
size: few
D: TRBD2
CDR3: CASRRAGEGTGELFF
DNA: TGTGCCAGCCGGCGGGCGGGAGAGGGAACCGGGGAGCTGTTTTTT

V: TRBV5-5
J: TRBJ1-5
size: .
D: .
CDR3: CASSPDSSNQPQHF
DNA: TGTGCCAGCAGCCCCGACAGTAGCAATCAGCCCCAGCATTTT

V: TRBV10-2
J: TRBJ2-5
size: many
D: TRBD2
CDR3: CASSESGGRGETQYF
DNA: TGCGCCAGCAGTGAGTCGGGAGGGAGGGGAGAGACCCAGTACTTC

V: TRBV10-3
J: TRBJ2-5
size: many
D: TRBD1
CDR3: CAISPGTVGTQYF
DNA: TGTGCCATCAGTCCCGGGACAGTGGGGACCCAGTACTTC

V: TRBV13
J: TRBJ1-2
size: many
D: .
CDR3: CASSLGDRRSRPYGYTF
DNA: TGTGCCAGCAGCTTGGGTGATAGGAGGTCCCGTCCCTATGGCTACACCTTC

V: TRBV7-9
J: TRBJ1-6
size: .
D: .
CDR3: CASSLASSGSPLHF
DNA: TGTGCCAGCAGCTTAGCGTCTTCGGGTTCACCCCTCCACTTT

V: TRBV6-2/TRBV6-3
J: TRBJ1-1
size: many
D: .
CDR3: CASSLTDTLNTEAFF
DNA: TGTGCCAGCAGTTTAACAGATACCTTGAACACTGAAGCTTTCTTT

V: TRBV28
J: TRBJ2-7
size: many
D: .
CDR3: CASSLWGNANDRGYEQYF
DNA: TGTGCCAGCAGTTTATGGGGAAACGCAAACGATAGGGGCTACGAGCAGTACTTC